The 11 T cell receptor beta chains below were found in one sample sequenced in a study of cytotoxic CD8 clonotypes in ibrutinib-treated CLL. Produced via immunoSEQ multiplex PCR; TCRdb's table is partial and in-frame only. The table lists roughly 160,000 clones, 70% to 85% of them singletons, with roughly 2% in the top ten. Source: PBMCs, taken after 12 months of ibrutinib treatment. All receptors derive from a human donor with chronic lymphocytic leukemia.

This chain's CDR3 is CASSEPWGRGLYEQYF. The CDR3 DNA reads as TGTGCCAGCAGCGAACCCTGGGGGCGGGGGCTCTACGAGCAGTACTTC. The chain carries TRBV7-2 and TRBJ2-7, with a weak D call TRBD2 (7 bases). V dropped 5 bases and J dropped 3 bases, with 20 bases sitting between them. CDR3 length: 16 amino acids. Germline CDR1 and CDR2: SGHTA and FQGNSA.

The chain joins TRBV6-6 to TRBJ2-7, with 9 bases fitting TRBD1. The CDR3 extends over 15 amino acids. CDR1 and CDR2 (germline): MNHNY, SVGAGI (reference sequence). The V segment lost 7 bases and the J segment 5 bases; nucleotides outside the gene matches: 12. The DNA of the CDR3 is TGTGCCAGCACTCCCGGTAGGACAGGGGAAAACGAGCAGTACTTC. This codes for CASTPGRTGENEQYF.

V usage is TRBV28 and J usage is TRBJ2-3; 7 nucleotides line up with TRBD2. The germline CDR1 and CDR2 sequences are MDHEN and SYDVKM. This CDR3 region has 15 residues. J lost 6 bases, V lost 5 bases, and 11 bases had no gene match. The CDR3 is CASSSNTGGGDTQYF. Here the CDR3 DNA reads TGTGCCAGCAGTAGCAATACGGGAGGCGGGGATACGCAGTATTTT. Using reference TRBV28 and TRBJ2-3 for the parts outside the CDR3, the full variable domain is DVKVTQSSRYLVKRTGEKVFLECVQDMDHENMFWYRQDPGLGLRLIYFSYDVKMKEKGDIPEGYSVSREKKERFSLILESASTNQTSMYLCASSSNTGGGDTQYFGPGTRLTVL.

V gene TRBV7-6 combines with J gene TRBJ1-4, with D perhaps TRBD1 (6 bases). The CDR3 consists of 16 residues. Per germline, CDR1 SGHVS and CDR2 FNYEAQ. Trimming took 5 bases from V and 0 from J, leaving 13 bases between them. CDR3 nucleotide sequence: TGTGCCAGCAGCGAATTTAAGGGGGCAACTAATGAAAAACTGTTTTTT. This encodes CASSEFKGATNEKLFF.

This clone has just a few counts. The V call is TRBV7-9, the J call TRBJ1-1; D gene unclear. The CDR3 has 17 residues. Germline lookup yields CDR1 SEHNR and CDR2 FQNEAQ (reference sequence). Deletions cut 5 bases from V and 2 bases from J, with 21 bases between. The CDR3 loop is CASSLPAGGRANTEAFF. DNA for the CDR3: TGTGCCAGCAGCCTCCCAGCAGGCGGTAGGGCTAACACTGAAGCTTTCTTT.

As regards this clone: At the DNA level, this CDR3 is encoded by other sequences in the same sample as well. The CDR3 DNA is TGTGCCAGCAGCTTAAAAGGGACAGATACGCAGTATTTT. Protein: CASSLKGTDTQYF. V usage is TRBV7-3 and J usage is TRBJ2-3; D gene uncertain. CDR1 is SGHTA and CDR2 is FQGTGA in the germline V gene. The length of the CDR3 is 13 residues. Trimming took 1 base from V and 3 from J, leaving 5 bases between them.

V and J are TRBV15 and TRBJ2-5; 7 nucleotides line up with TRBD2. J gave up 5 bases and V 0 bases, and 6 bases lay outside the gene matches. CDR1 is LNHNV, CDR2 YYDKDF, per germline (reference sequence). The CDR3 totals 15 residues. The DNA of the CDR3 is TGTGCCACCAGCAGAGATAGTTGGGGGGGGGAGACCCAGTACTTC. As protein: CATSRDSWGGETQYF. Complete variable domain (other parts from reference TRBV15 and TRBJ2-5): DAMVIQNPRYQVTQFGKPVTLSCSQTLNHNVMYWYQQKSSQAPKLLFHYYDKDFNNEADTPDNFQSRRPNTSFCFLDIRSPGLGDTAMYLCATSRDSWGGETQYFGPGTRLLVL.

The chain carries TRBV5-6 and TRBJ1-2; 7 nucleotides agree with TRBD1. The germline V gene has CDR1 SGHDT and CDR2 YYEEEE. The CDR3 contains 14 residues. Germline trimming cut 4 bases from V and 4 bases from J; bases unmatched to any gene: 7. The CDR3 sequence: CASSHTQGSYGYTF. The DNA of the CDR3 is TGTGCCAGCAGCCATACACAGGGGAGCTATGGCTACACCTTC.

The V gene is TRBV5-1, the J gene TRBJ1-1; the match to TRBD1 covers 9 bases. This CDR3 contains 14 residues. The V segment lost 5 bases and the J segment 3 bases; nucleotides outside the gene matches: 5. Germline CDR1 is SGHRS and CDR2 is YFSETQ. The CDR3 sequence is CASRSGQGYTEAFF. The CDR3 DNA reads TGCGCCAGCAGGTCGGGACAGGGTTACACTGAAGCTTTCTTT.

The J gene is TRBJ2-5, the V gene TRBV4-1; a weak D match, TRBD1 (6 bases). V lost 7 bases and J 5 bases, leaving 20 bases between the germline ends. The length of the CDR3 is 15 residues. CDR1 and CDR2 (germline): MGHRA, YSYEKL. The CDR3 is CASTSGANGRETQYF. The CDR3 DNA reads TGCGCCAGCACCTCAGGGGCTAACGGAAGGGAGACCCAGTACTTC.

The table lists this clone with a few counts. V is TRBV2 and J is TRBJ2-5; D is possibly TRBD1 or TRBD2 (7 bases each). Trimming took off 8 bases at V and 7 bases at J, with 17 bases between the two ends. The CDR3 totals 13 residues. Germline loops: CDR1 SNHLY, CDR2 FYNNEI. CDR3 loop: CASRGDSHGTQYF. The CDR3 DNA reads as TGTGCCAGCCGGGGGGACAGTCATGGGACCCAGTACTTC.